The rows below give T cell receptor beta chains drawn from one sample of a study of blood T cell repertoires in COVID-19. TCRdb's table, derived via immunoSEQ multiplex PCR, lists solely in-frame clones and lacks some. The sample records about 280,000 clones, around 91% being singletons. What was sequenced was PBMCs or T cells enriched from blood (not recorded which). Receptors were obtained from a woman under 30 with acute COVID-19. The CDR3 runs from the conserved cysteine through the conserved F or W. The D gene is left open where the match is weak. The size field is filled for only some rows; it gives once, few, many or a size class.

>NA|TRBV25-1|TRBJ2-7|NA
TGTGCCAGCAGTGAATTCGGGACAAACTACGAGCAGTACTTC
CASSEFGTNYEQYF
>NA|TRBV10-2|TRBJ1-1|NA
TGCGCCAGCAGGGAGGGAGGAGTGGCTTTCTTT
CASREGGVAFF
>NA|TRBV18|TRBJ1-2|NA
TGTGCCAGCTCCAACAGTGGGCTTTACTATGGCTACACCTTC
CASSNSGLYYGYTF
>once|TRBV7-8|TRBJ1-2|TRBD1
TGTGCCAGCAGCCTATCGCACGACGACAGGGGGCATAACTATGGCTACACCTTC
CASSLSHDDRGHNYGYTF
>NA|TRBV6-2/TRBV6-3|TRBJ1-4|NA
TGTGCCAGCAGTTACTCCCTAACGGCGGGGATCGAAAAACTGTTTTTT
CASSYSLTAGIEKLFF
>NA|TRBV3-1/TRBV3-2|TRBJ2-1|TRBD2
TGTGCCAGCAGCCGATCGACTAGCGGGAGGGCCAGGGAGCAGTTCTTC
CASSRSTSGRAREQFF
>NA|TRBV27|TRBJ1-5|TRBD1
TGTGCCAGCAGTGCAAGGGCAGGGGGTCAGCCCCAGCATTTT
CASSARAGGQPQHF
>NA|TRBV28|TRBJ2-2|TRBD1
TGTGCCAGCGGGGGACAGGGGGGCGAGAACACCGGGGAGCTGTTTTTT
CASGGQGGENTGELFF
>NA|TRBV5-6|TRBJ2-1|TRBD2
TGTGCCAGCAGCCTTCTAGCGGGAAATGAGCAGTTCTTC
CASSLLAGNEQFF
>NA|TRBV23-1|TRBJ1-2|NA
TGCGCCAGCAGTCAATCGAGGTATGGGGGCCCTTCCTATGGCTACACCTTC
CASSQSRYGGPSYGYTF
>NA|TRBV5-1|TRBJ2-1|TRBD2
TGCGCCAGCAGCACAGGGACTAGCGGGAGCAATGAGCAGTTCTTC
CASSTGTSGSNEQFF
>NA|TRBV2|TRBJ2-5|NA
TGTGCCAGCCTCCCCTTAGGGTCAGGGGAAGAGACCCAGTACTTC
CASLPLGSGEETQYF
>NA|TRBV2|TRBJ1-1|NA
TGTGCCAGCAGTGAAGTGACTAGCGCGGACACTGAAGCTTTCTTT
CASSEVTSADTEAFF
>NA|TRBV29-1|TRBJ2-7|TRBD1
TGCAGCGTTAAATGCCGACAGGGGTCCTTCCACTCCTACGAGCAGTACTTC
CSVKCRQGSFHSYEQYF
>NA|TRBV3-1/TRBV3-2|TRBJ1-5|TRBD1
TGTGCCAGCAGCCGCTTGACAGGGGGAAATTCAGGCAATCAGCCCCAGCATTTT
CASSRLTGGNSGNQPQHF
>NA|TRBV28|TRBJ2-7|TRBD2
TGTGCCAGCAGTTTGGGACTAGCGGGGGGCTCCTACGAGCAGTACTTC
CASSLGLAGGSYEQYF
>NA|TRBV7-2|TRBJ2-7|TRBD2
TGTGCCAGCAGGATAGCGGGAGGACCGGCGAGCTCCTACGAGCAGTACTTC
CASRIAGGPASSYEQYF
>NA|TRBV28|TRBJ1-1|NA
TGTGCCAGCAGTCTTACAATGAACACTGAAGCTTTCTTT
CASSLTMNTEAFF
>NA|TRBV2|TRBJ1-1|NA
TGTGCCAGCAGTGGGTTAGAGGGGGATACTGAAGCTTTCTTT
CASSGLEGDTEAFF
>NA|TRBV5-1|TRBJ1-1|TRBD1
TGCGCCAGCAGCTTGGCGGGGACAGGGGAAGCTTTCTTT
CASSLAGTGEAFF
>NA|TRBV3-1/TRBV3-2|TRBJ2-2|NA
TGTGCCAGCAGCCAAACTTTATCGGCAGGAACCGGGGAGCTGTTTTTT
CASSQTLSAGTGELFF
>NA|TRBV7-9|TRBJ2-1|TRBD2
TGTGCCAGCAGTCCGAAGCGGGAGGCGGGTGAGCAGTTCTTC
CASSPKREAGEQFF
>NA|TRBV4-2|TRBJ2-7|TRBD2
TGTGCCAGCAGCCAAGGAACTAGCGGGATTTACGAGCAGTACTTC
CASSQGTSGIYEQYF
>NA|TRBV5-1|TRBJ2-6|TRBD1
TGCGCCAGCAGCTTGGACAGAGCAACAGGGGTTAGAGCCAACGTCCTGACTTTC
CASSLDRATGVRANVLTF
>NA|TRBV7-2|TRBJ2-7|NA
TGTGCCAGCAGCTTAGCCACTAGTAGTCGGTACGAGCAGTACTTC
CASSLATSSRYEQYF
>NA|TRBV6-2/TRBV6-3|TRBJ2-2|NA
TGTGCCAGCAGTCCCATCAAGGGGTCCGGGGAGCTGTTTTTT
CASSPIKGSGELFF
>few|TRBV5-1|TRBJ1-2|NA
TGCGCCAGCAGCTGGGGGAGGTACTCCACCCATGGCTACACCTTC
CASSWGRYSTHGYTF
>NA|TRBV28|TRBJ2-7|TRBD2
TGTGCCAGCAGTCCGGCTAGCGGGAACCACGAGCAGTACTTC
CASSPASGNHEQYF
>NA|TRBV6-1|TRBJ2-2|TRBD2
TGTGCCAGCAGTGATCCGCCCCTAGCGGGAGTAACCGGGGAGCTGTTTTTT
CASSDPPLAGVTGELFF
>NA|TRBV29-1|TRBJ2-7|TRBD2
TGCAGTTACCAACTTCTAGCGGGAGTCTACGAGCAGTACTTC
CSYQLLAGVYEQYF
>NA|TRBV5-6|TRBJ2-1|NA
TGTGCCAGCAGCTTGGCCGGGACACCTTACAATGAGCAGTTCTTC
CASSLAGTPYNEQFF
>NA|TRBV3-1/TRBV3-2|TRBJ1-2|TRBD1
TGTGCCAGCAGCCGGGGCAGGGGGGAAGGCTACACCTTC
CASSRGRGEGYTF
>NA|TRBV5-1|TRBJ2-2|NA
TGCGCCAGCAGCCTGAACACCGGGGAGCTGTTTTTT
CASSLNTGELFF
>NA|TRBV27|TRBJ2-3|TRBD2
TGTGACAAAATCTGGCGGGAGACGGGGGATACGCAGTATTTT
CDKIWRETGDTQYF
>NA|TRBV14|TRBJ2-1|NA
TGTGCCAGCAGCCAAGCACGGGATATCTACAATGAGCAGTTCTTC
CASSQARDIYNEQFF
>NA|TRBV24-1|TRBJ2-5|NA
TGTGCCACCAGTGATGGCGGTTGGGGGGGGCGCAAGGAGACCCAGTACTTC
CATSDGGWGGRKETQYF
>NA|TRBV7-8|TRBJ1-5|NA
TGTGCCAGCAGCTTAGCGGAGCGGGGGAATCAGCCCCAGCATTTT
CASSLAERGNQPQHF
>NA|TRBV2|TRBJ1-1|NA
TGTGCCAGCAGCGCAAACGGTCCTAACACTGAAGCTTTCTTT
CASSANGPNTEAFF
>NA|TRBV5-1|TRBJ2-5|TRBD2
TGCGCCAGCAGCCCTTCGGGAGGATGGAATTGGGGTCAAGAGACCCAGTACTTC
CASSPSGGWNWGQETQYF
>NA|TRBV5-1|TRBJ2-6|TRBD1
TGCGCCAGCAGCTTCACCGGGACAGGGTTTTCTGGGGCCAACGTCCTGACTTTC
CASSFTGTGFSGANVLTF
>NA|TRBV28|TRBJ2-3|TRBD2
TGTGCCAGCAGTCCCAGAGGCGGGAGTACAGATACGCAGTATTTT
CASSPRGGSTDTQYF
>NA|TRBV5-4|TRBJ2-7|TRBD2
TGTGCCAGCAGCCCCTCTAAAGCTACTAGCGGAGCGAACTCCTACGAGCAGTACTTC
CASSPSKATSGANSYEQYF
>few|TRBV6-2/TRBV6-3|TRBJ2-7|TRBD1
TGTGCCAGCAGTGGGACAGGGGTCGTTAACTCAGAGCAGTACTTC
CASSGTGVVNSEQYF
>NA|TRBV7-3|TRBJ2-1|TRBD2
TGTGCCAGCAGCCACGACGGCGGGAGGGCCCTCTTCAATGAGCAGTTCTTC
CASSHDGGRALFNEQFF
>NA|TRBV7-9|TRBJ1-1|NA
TGTGCCAGCAGCTTGCACAGGGAGGGCAACACTGAAGCTTTCTTT
CASSLHREGNTEAFF
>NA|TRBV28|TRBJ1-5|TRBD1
TGTGCCAGCAGTTTTCCCGCGGGACAGGGAGCCAATCAGCCCCAGCATTTT
CASSFPAGQGANQPQHF
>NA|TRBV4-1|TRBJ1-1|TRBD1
TGCGCCAGCAGCCAAGTGGGACAGGGAACTGAAGCTTTCTTT
CASSQVGQGTEAFF
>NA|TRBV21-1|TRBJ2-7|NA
TGTGCCAGCAGCAAATTCCACGGGAGACGTGCAAACTCCTACGAGCAGTACTTC
CASSKFHGRRANSYEQYF
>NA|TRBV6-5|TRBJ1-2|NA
TGTGCCAGCAGCCTCGGACACCATAACTATGGCTACACCTTC
CASSLGHHNYGYTF
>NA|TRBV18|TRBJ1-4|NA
TGTGCCAGCTCACCATCCGAGGCAACTAATGAAAAACTGTTTTTT
CASSPSEATNEKLFF
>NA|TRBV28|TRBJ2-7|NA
TGTGCCAGCAGTTTGCTAGCCCCCGGGTACGAGCAGTACTTC
CASSLLAPGYEQYF
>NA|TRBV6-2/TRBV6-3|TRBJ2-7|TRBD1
TGTGCCAGCAGCCTCGGGACAGGGAAAGACGAGCAGTACTTC
CASSLGTGKDEQYF
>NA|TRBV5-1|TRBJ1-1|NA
TGCGCCAGCAGCTTAAGACAGAGAGACACTGAAGCTTTCTTT
CASSLRQRDTEAFF
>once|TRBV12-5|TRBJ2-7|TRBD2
TGTGCTAGTGGTTCCTCGGCCGGTTGGCGGGAGGGCTGGTACGAGCAGTACTTC
CASGSSAGWREGWYEQYF
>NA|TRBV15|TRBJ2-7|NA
TGTGCCACCAGCAGAGACTTCGGGGTTACCACGCGGTACTTC
CATSRDFGVTTRYF
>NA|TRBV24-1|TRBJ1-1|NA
TGTGCCACCAGGGGGCAGGGCTCGGACACTGAAGCTTTCTTT
CATRGQGSDTEAFF
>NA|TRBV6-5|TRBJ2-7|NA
TGTGCCAGCGTTTTGGTACAGGTATCGAGCGAGCAGTACTTC
CASVLVQVSSEQYF
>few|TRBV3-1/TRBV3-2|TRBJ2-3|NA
TGTGCCAGCACCAAAACAACCACAGATACGCAGTATTTT
CASTKTTTDTQYF
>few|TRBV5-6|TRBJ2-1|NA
TGTGCCAGCAGCCCGACATTGAATGAGCAGTTCTTC
CASSPTLNEQFF